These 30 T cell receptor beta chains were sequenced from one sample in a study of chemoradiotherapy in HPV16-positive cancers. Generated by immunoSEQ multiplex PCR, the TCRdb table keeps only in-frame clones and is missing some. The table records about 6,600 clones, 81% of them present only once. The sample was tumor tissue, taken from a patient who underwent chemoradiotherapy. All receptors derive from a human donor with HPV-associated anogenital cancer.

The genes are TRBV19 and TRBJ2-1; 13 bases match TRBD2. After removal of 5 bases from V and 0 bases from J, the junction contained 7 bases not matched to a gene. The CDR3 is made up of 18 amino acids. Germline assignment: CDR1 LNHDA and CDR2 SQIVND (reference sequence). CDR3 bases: TGTGCCAGTAGTCCGGGACTAGCGGGGCCGATCTCCTACAATGAGCAGTTCTTC. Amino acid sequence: CASSPGLAGPISYNEQFF.

The CDR3 is CASSWGLAAVWAEQFF. CDR3 coding DNA: TGCGCCAGCAGTTGGGGACTAGCGGCGGTCTGGGCTGAGCAGTTCTTC. This sequence joins TRBV23-1 and TRBJ2-1; 11 bases are a match to TRBD2. TRBV23-1 is noted as an ORF with a role that remains uncertain. Trimming cost V 5 bases and J 9 bases; bases outside gene matches: 12. This CDR3 is built from 16 residues.

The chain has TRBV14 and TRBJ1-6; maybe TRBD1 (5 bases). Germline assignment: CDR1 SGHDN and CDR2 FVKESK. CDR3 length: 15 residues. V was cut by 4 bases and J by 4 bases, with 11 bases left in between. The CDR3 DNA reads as TGTGCCAGCAGCCCTCAGACAGCATATAATTCACCCCTCCACTTT. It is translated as CASSPQTAYNSPLHF.

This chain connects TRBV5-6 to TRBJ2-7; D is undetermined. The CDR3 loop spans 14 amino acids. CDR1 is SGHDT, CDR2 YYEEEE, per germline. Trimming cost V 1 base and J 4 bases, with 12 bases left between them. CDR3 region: CASSLLANGYEQYF. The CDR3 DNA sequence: TGTGCCAGCAGCTTGTTGGCCAATGGGTACGAGCAGTACTTC.

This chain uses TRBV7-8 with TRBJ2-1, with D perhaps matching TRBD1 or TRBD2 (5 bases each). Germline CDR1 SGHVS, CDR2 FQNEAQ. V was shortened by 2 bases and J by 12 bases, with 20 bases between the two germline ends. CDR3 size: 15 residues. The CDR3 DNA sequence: TGTGCCAGCAGCTTATCCTCCGGAGGTTCGGGGCGGCAGTTCTTC. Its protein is CASSLSSGGSGRQFF.

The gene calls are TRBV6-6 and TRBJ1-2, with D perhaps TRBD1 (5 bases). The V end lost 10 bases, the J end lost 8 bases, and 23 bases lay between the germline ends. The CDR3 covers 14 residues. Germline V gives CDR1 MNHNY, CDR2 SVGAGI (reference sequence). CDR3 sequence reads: CAILAKAGTLGYTF. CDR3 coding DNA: TGTGCCATATTGGCGAAGGCAGGGACTTTAGGCTACACCTTC.

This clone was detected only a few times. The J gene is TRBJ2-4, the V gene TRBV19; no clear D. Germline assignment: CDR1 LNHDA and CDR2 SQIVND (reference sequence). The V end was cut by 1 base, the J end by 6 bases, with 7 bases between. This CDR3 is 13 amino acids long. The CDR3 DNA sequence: TGTGCCAGTAGTATAGGGGATGTAAACATTCAGTACTTC. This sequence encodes CASSIGDVNIQYF. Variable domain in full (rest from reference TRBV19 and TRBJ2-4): DGGITQSPKYLFRKEGQNVTLSCEQNLNHDAMYWYRQDPGQGLRLIYYSQIVNDFQKGDIAEGYSVSREKKESFPLTVTSAQKNPTAFYLCASSIGDVNIQYFGAGTRLSVL.

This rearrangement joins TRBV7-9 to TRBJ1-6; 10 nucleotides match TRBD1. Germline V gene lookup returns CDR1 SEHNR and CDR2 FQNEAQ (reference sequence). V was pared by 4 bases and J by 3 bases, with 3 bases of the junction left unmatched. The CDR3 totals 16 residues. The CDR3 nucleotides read TGTGCCAGCAGCTCGGGACAGGGGTTCTATAATTCACCCCTCCACTTT. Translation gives CASSSGQGFYNSPLHF. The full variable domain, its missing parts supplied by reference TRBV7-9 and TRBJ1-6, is DTGVSQNPRHKITKRGQNVTFRCDPISEHNRLYWYRQTLGQGPEFLTYFQNEAQLEKSRLLSDRFSAERPKGSFSTLEIQRTEQGDSAMYLCASSSGQGFYNSPLHFGNGTRLTVT.

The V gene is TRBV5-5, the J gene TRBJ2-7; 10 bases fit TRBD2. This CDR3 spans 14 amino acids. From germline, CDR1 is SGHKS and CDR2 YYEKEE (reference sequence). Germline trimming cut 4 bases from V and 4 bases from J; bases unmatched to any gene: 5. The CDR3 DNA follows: TGTGCCAGCAGCCCTACTAGCGGGAATTACGAGCAGTACTTC. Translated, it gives CASSPTSGNYEQYF.

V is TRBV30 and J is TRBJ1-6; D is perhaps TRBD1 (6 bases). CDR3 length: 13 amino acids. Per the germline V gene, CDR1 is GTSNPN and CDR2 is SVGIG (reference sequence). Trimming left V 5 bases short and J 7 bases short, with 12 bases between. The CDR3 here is CAWQTGLNSPLHF. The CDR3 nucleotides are TGTGCCTGGCAAACAGGGCTAAATTCACCCCTCCACTTT. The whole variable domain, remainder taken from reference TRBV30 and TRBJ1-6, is SQTIHQWPATLVQPVGSPLSLECTVEGTSNPNLYWYRQAAGRGLQLLFYSVGIGQISSEVPQNLSASRPQDRQFILSSKKLLLSDSGFYLCAWQTGLNSPLHFGNGTRLTVT.

CDR3 region: CASSIGTVVGANVLTF. The CDR3 DNA reads TGTGCCAGTAGTATAGGTACCGTTGTGGGGGCCAACGTCCTGACTTTC. The rearrangement joins TRBV19 to TRBJ2-6; no firm D call. CDR3 size: 16 residues. V lost 1 base and J lost 4, with 11 bases in between. The germline gives CDR1 LNHDA, CDR2 SQIVND (reference sequence). Together with reference TRBV19 and TRBJ2-6, the CDR3 gives the full variable domain: DGGITQSPKYLFRKEGQNVTLSCEQNLNHDAMYWYRQDPGQGLRLIYYSQIVNDFQKGDIAEGYSVSREKKESFPLTVTSAQKNPTAFYLCASSIGTVVGANVLTFGAGSRLTVL.

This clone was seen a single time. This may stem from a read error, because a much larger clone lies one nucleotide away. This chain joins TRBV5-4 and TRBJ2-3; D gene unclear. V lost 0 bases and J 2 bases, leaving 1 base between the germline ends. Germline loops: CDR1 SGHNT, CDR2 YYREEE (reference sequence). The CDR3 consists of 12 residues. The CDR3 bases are TGTGCCAGCAGCTTGGCCACAGATACGCAGTATTTT. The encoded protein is CASSLATDTQYF.

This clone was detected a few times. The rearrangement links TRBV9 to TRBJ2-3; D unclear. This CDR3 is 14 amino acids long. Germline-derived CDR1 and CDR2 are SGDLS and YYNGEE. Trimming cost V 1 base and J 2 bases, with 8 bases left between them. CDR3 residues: CASSVTGLTDTQYF. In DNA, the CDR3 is TGTGCCAGCAGCGTAACCGGCCTCACAGATACGCAGTATTTT.

CDR3 protein: CASSLGKLYEQYF. The CDR3 coding sequence is TGTGCCAGCAGCTTAGGGAAGCTCTACGAGCAGTACTTC. V and J are TRBV7-2 and TRBJ2-7; D gene unclear. V lost 1 base to trimming and J lost 3 bases, with 7 bases between them. This CDR3 is 13 amino acids long. CDR1 SGHTA and CDR2 FQGNSA come from the germline V gene.

CDR3 region: CASSDGGAGYNEQFF. CDR3 nucleotides: TGTGCCAGCAGCGACGGGGGGGCCGGCTACAATGAGCAGTTCTTC. The chain recombines TRBV6-6 with TRBJ2-1; 8 bases line up with TRBD2. The CDR3 runs 15 residues. V lost 6 bases to trimming and J lost 3 bases; unmatched junction nucleotides: 7. Germline values: CDR1 MNHNY, CDR2 SVGAGI (reference sequence).

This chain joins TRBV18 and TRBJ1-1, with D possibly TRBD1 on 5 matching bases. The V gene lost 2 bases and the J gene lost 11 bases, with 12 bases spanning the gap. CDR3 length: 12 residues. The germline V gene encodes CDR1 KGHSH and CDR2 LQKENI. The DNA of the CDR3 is TGTGCCAGCTCACCATCGGGACTCCGGGCTTTCTTT. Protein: CASSPSGLRAFF.

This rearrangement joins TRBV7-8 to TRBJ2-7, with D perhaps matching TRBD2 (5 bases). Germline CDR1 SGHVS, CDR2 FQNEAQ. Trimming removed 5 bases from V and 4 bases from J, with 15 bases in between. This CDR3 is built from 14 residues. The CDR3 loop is CASSPDPAVYEQYF. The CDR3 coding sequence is TGTGCCAGCAGCCCGGATCCAGCGGTATACGAGCAGTACTTC.

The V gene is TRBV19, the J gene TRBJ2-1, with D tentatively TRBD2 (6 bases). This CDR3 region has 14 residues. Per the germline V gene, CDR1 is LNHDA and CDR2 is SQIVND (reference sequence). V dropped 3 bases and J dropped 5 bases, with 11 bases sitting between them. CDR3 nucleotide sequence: TGTGCCAGTAGTATGGGGACTGTTAACAATGAGCAGTTCTTC. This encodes CASSMGTVNNEQFF. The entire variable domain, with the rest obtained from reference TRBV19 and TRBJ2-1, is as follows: DGGITQSPKYLFRKEGQNVTLSCEQNLNHDAMYWYRQDPGQGLRLIYYSQIVNDFQKGDIAEGYSVSREKKESFPLTVTSAQKNPTAFYLCASSMGTVNNEQFFGPGTRLTVL.

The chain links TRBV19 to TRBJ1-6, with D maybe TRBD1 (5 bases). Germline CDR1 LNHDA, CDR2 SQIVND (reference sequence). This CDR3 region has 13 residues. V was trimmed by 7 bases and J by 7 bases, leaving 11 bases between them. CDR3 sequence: CASNWGSNSPLHF. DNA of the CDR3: TGTGCCAGTAATTGGGGCTCCAATTCACCCCTCCACTTT. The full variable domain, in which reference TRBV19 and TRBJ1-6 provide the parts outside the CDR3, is DGGITQSPKYLFRKEGQNVTLSCEQNLNHDAMYWYRQDPGQGLRLIYYSQIVNDFQKGDIAEGYSVSREKKESFPLTVTSAQKNPTAFYLCASNWGSNSPLHFGNGTRLTVT.

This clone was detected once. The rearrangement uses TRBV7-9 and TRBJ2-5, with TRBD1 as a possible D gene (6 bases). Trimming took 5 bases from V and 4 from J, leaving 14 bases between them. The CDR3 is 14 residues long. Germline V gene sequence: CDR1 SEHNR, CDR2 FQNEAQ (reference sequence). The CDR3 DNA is TGTGCCAGCAGCATCTCGGCGGACAGAGAGACCCAGTACTTC. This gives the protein CASSISADRETQYF.

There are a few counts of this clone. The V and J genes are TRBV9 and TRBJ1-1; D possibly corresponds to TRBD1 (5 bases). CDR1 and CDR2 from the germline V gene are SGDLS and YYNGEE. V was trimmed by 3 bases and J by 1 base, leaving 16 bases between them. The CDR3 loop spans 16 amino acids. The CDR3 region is CASSADPGLPNTEAFF. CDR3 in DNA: TGTGCCAGCAGCGCCGACCCGGGACTCCCGAACACTGAAGCTTTCTTT.

The CDR3 loop reads CATGSSGGAYEQYF. The CDR3 nucleotides read TGTGCCACCGGATCTAGCGGGGGGGCCTACGAGCAGTACTTC. The chain uses TRBV10-3 and TRBJ2-7; 12 nucleotides line up with TRBD2. The junction had 6 bases not matched to a gene; V was cut back by 10 bases and J by 2 bases. This CDR3 has 14 amino acids. Germline values: CDR1 ENHRY, CDR2 SYGVKD.

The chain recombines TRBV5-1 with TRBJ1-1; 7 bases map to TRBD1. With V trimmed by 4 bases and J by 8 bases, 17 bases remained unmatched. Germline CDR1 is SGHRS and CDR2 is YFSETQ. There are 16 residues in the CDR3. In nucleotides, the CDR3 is TGCGCCAGCAGCAAACAGGGGAGATACGACGGTAGCGAAGCTTTCTTT. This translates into CASSKQGRYDGSEAFF.

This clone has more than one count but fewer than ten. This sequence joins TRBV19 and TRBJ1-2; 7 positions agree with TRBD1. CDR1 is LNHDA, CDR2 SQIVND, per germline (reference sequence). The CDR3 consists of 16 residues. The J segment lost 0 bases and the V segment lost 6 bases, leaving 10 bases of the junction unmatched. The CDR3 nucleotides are TGTGCCAGTAGCACGACAGGGTCCGGGGCTAACTATGGCTACACCTTC. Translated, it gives CASSTTGSGANYGYTF. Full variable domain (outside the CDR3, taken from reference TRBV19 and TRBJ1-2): DGGITQSPKYLFRKEGQNVTLSCEQNLNHDAMYWYRQDPGQGLRLIYYSQIVNDFQKGDIAEGYSVSREKKESFPLTVTSAQKNPTAFYLCASSTTGSGANYGYTFGSGTRLTVV.

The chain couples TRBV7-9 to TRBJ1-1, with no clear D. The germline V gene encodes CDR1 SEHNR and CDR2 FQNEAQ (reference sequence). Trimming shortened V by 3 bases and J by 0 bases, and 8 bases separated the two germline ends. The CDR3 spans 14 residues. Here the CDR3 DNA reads TGTGCCAGCAGCTTTTCGGATATGAACACTGAAGCTTTCTTT. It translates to CASSFSDMNTEAFF.

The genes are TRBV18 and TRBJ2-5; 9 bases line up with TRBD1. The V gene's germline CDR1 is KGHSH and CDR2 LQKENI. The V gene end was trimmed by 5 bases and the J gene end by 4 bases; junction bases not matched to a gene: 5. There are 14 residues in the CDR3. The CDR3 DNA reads TGTGCCAGCTCAGAGGGACAGGGAGGAGAGACCCAGTACTTC. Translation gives CASSEGQGGETQYF.

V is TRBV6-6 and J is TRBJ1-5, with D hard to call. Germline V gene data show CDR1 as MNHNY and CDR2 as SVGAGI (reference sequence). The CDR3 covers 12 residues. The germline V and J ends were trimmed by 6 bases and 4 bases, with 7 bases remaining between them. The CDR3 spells CASRSPNQPQHF. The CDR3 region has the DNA TGTGCCAGCAGATCGCCTAATCAGCCCCAGCATTTT.

The DNA for the CDR3 is TGTGCTAGTGGTTTGCCCCGGGGACAAGTGTCCGGGGAGCTGTTTTTT. This codes for CASGLPRGQVSGELFF. V gene TRBV12-5 combines with J gene TRBJ2-2, with D maybe TRBD1 (6 bases). The CDR3 runs 16 residues. Looked up from germline, CDR1 is LGHNT and CDR2 is FRNRAP. V dropped 2 bases and J dropped 6 bases, with 16 bases sitting between them. The variable domain in full, completed from reference TRBV12-5 and TRBJ2-2, reads DARVTQTPRHKVTEMGQEVTMRCQPILGHNTVFWYRQTMMQGLELLAYFRNRAPLDDSGMPKDRFSAEMPDATLATLKIQPSEPRDSAVYFCASGLPRGQVSGELFFGEGSRLTVL.

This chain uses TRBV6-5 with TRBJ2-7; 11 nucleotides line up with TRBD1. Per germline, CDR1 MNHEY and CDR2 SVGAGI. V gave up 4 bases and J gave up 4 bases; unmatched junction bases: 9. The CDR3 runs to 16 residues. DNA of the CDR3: TGTGCCAGCAGTTCCAAACGGACAGGGGGCTTTTACGAGCAGTACTTC. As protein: CASSSKRTGGFYEQYF.

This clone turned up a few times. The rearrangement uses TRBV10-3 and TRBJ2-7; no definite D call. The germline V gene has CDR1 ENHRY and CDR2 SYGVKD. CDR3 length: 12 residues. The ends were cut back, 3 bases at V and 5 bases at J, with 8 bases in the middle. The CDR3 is CAISEGSNEQYF. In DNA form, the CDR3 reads TGTGCCATCAGTGAAGGTAGTAACGAGCAGTACTTC.